This T cell receptor beta chain was sequenced for a study of siplizumab effects on memory and regulatory T cells. Findings and limits, study-wide: To unstimulated subsets, only a minor fraction of alloreactive clones could be mapped. In the presence of siplizumab, alloreactive sequences traceable to unstimulated CD4+ memory cells were significantly reduced.

Clones were read by immunoSEQ multiplex PCR, and TCRdb kept only the in-frame ones, dropping some. Here the sample spans under 95,000 clones, 94% being singletons. In the case of this clone: What it binds is not known.

Germline V lookup: CDR1 SEHNR, CDR2 FQNEAQ (reference sequence). Trimming took 5 bases from V and 4 from J; bases not matched to a gene: 1. CDR3 length: 14 amino acids. This chain uses TRBV7-9 with TRBJ1-4, with 10 bases lining up with TRBD1. What was sequenced was non-Treg CD4+ T cells sorted from blood. The TCR comes from a human donor in good health. The CDR3 DNA reads TGTGCCAGCAGCCGGGACAGGGGTAATGAAAAACTGTTTTTT. Amino acid sequence: CASSRDRGNEKLFF.